This record covers a single T cell receptor (beta chain). PCR involved 60 Vbeta and 13 Jbeta primers. Assay used: immunoSEQ multiplex PCR; TCRdb lists only in-frame clones, some missing. The sample consists of around 39,000 clones, about 80% of them appearing once. CDR1 and CDR2 (germline): LNHDA, SQIVND (reference sequence). This CDR3 is 18 amino acids long. The ends lost 8 bases at V and 0 bases at J; junction bases unmatched: 15. This entry comes from a study of cytomegalovirus exposure and HLA in healthy donors. The chain uses TRBV19 and TRBJ1-1, with 10 bases fitting TRBD1. The sample consisted of PBMCs. This TCR was recovered from a man aged 25 to 40 in good health and CMV-seronegative. CDR3 sequence reads: CASLRGTGAATLNTEAFF. CDR3 DNA sequence: TGTGCCAGTTTAAGGGGGACAGGGGCCGCCACCTTGAACACTGAAGCTTTCTTT.